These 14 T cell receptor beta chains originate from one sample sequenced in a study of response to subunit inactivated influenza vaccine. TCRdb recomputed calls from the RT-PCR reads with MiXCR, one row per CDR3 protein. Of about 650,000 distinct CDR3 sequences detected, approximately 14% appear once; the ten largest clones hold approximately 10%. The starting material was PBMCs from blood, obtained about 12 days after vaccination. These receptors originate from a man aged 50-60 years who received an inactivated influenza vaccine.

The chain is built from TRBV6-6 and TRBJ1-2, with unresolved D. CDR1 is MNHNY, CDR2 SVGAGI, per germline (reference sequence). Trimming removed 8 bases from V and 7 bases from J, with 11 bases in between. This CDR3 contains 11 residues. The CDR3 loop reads CASYFTAGYTF. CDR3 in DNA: TGTGCCAGCTACTTTACTGCTGGCTACACCTTC.

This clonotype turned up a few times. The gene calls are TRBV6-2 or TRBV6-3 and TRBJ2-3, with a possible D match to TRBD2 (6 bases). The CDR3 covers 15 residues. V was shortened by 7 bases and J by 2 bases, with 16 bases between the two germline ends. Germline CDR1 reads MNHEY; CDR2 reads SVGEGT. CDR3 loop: CASTPRVADTDTQYF. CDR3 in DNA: TGTGCCAGCACCCCTCGGGTAGCGGACACAGATACGCAGTATTTT.

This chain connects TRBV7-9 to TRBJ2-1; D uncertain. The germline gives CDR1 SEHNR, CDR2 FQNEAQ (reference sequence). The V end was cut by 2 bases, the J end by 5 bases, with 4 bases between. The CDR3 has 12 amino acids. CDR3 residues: CASSLIHNEQFF. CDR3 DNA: TGTGCCAGCAGCTTAATCCACAATGAGCAGTTCTTC. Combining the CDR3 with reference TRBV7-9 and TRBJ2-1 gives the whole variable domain DTGVSQNPRHKITKRGQNVTFRCDPISEHNRLYWYRQTLGQGPEFLTYFQNEAQLEKSRLLSDRFSAERPKGSFSTLEIQRTEQGDSAMYLCASSLIHNEQFFGPGTRLTVL.

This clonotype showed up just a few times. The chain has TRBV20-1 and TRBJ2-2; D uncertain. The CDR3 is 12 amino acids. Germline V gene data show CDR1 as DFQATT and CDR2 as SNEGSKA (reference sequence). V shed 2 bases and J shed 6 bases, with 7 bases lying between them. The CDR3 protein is CSARPVSGELFF. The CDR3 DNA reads TGCAGTGCTAGACCCGTGTCCGGGGAGCTGTTTTTT.

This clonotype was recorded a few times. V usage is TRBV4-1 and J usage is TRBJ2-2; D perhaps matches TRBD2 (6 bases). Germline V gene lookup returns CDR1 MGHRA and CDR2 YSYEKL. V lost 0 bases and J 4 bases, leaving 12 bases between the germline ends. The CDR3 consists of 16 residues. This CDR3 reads CASSQEGGDFTGELFF. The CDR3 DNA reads TGCGCCAGCAGCCAAGAAGGCGGGGATTTCACCGGGGAGCTGTTTTTT.

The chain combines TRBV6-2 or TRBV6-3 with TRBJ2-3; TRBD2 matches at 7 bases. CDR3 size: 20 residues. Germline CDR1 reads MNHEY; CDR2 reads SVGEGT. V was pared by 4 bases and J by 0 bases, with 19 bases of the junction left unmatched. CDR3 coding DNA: TGTGCCAGCAGTTTCGCGATCTTTGCGGGAGACCCTATTAGCACAGATACGCAGTATTTT. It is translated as CASSFAIFAGDPISTDTQYF.

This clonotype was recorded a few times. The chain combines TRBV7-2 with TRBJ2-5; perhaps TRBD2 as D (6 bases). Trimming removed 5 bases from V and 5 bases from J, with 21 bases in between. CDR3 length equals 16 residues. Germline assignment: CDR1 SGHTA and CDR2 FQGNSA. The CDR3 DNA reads TGTGCCAGCAGCACTACCGACCTTTTGGGGGGTGAGACCCAGTACTTC. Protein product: CASSTTDLLGGETQYF.

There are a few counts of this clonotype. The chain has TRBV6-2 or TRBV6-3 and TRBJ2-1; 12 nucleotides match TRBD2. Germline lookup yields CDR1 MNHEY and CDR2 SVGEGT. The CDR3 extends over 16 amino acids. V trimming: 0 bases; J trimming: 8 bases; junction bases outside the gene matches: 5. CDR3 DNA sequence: TGTGCCAGCAGTTACTCTCTAGCGGGAGGGTCGCATGAGCAGTTCTTC. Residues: CASSYSLAGGSHEQFF.

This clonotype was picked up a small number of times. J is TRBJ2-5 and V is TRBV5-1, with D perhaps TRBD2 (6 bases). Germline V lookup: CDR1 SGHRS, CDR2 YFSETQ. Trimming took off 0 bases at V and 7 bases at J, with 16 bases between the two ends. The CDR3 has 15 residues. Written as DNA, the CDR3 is TGCGCCAGCAGCTTGGAGCCTAGCGTTGGGGGGACCCAGTACTTC. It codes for CASSLEPSVGGTQYF.

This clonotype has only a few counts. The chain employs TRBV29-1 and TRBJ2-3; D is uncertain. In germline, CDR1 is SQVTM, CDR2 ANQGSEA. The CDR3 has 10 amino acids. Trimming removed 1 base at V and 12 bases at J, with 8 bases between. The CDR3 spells CSVEGSPQYF. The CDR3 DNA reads TGCAGCGTTGAAGGTAGCCCCCAGTATTTT.

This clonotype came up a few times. The CDR3 DNA sequence: TGCAGCGACCGGCGGAGCACAGATACGCAGTATTTT. It yields the protein CSDRRSTDTQYF. The chain carries TRBV29-1 and TRBJ2-3, with D unresolved. Germline values: CDR1 SQVTM, CDR2 ANQGSEA. V was cut by 7 bases and J by 0 bases, with 8 bases left in between. This CDR3 is built from 12 residues.

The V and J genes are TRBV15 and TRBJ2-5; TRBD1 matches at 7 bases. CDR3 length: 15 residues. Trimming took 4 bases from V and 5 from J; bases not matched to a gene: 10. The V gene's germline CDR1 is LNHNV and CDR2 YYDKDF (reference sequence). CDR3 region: CATSKYQGELETQYF. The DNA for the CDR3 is TGTGCCACCAGCAAATACCAGGGGGAATTGGAGACCCAGTACTTC. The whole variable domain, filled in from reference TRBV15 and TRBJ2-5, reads DAMVIQNPRYQVTQFGKPVTLSCSQTLNHNVMYWYQQKSSQAPKLLFHYYDKDFNNEADTPDNFQSRRPNTSFCFLDIRSPGLGDTAMYLCATSKYQGELETQYFGPGTRLLVL.

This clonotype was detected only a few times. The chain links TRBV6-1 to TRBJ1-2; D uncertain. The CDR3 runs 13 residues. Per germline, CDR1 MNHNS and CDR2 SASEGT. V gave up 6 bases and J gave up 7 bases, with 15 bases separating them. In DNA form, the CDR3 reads TGTGCCAGCAGAAGGGAATTATGGGGTGGCTACACCTTC. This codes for CASRRELWGGYTF.

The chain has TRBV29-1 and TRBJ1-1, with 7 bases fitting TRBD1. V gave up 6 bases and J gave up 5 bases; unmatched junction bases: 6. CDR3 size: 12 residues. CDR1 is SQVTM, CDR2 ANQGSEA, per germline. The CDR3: CSVRQGLTEAFF. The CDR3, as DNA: TGCAGCGTAAGACAGGGTTTGACTGAAGCTTTCTTT.